The entry below gives a single T cell receptor (beta chain) sequence along with its context. Its antigen is unknown. The data originate from a study of T cells in Graves' hyperthyroidism and ophthalmopathy. V dropped 6 bases and J dropped 9 bases, with 15 bases sitting between them. The length of the CDR3 is 12 residues. Germline V gene data show CDR1 as LNHDA and CDR2 as SQIVND (reference sequence). RNA transcripts were the template for amplifying TCR beta CDR3 regions. The HTBI primer set was used in a first-round RT-PCR of the TCR CDR3. TCRdb fed the multiplex PCR reads into MiXCR, producing one record per CDR3 protein. The sample shows over 250,000 distinct CDR3 sequences, over 20% of them seen only once. Study-wide results and limits: In the analysis, a 13 V-J model separated ophthalmopathy from stable hyperthyroidism.

V gene TRBV19 combines with J gene TRBJ2-7; D tentatively reads TRBD1 or TRBD2 (5 bases each). Sample: blood. The clonotype was recovered from a man aged 30 to 45 with Graves' ophthalmopathy. CDR3 in DNA: TGTGCCAGTAGCGGGACCCCAGGTGGGCAGTACTTC. This encodes CASSGTPGGQYF.